The 14 T cell receptor beta chains listed next were all sequenced from one sample in a study of OX40 agonist ivuxolimab in advanced cancers. Measured with immunoSEQ multiplex PCR; TCRdb has only the in-frame clones, and not every one. The sample shows approximately 77,000 clones, more than 80% of them seen only once. Sequencing used CD4+ or CD8+ T cells sorted from blood, obtained in a trial of the OX40 agonist ivuxolimab. Receptors originate from an adult with an advanced solid tumor such as melanoma, head and neck, liver or kidney cancer.

This chain uses TRBV13 with TRBJ2-7; 7 nucleotides agree with TRBD1. The V gene's germline CDR1 is PRHDT and CDR2 FYEKMQ (reference sequence). There are 13 residues in the CDR3. The ends lost 6 bases at V and 5 bases at J; junction bases unmatched: 7. The CDR3 is CASSRQGLHEQYF. DNA for the CDR3: TGTGCCAGCAGTCGACAGGGTCTGCACGAGCAGTACTTC.

This clone was seen a single time. The CDR3 DNA sequence: TGTGCCAGCAGCAAGACTTGCGAGCAGTACTTC. It translates to CASSKTCEQYF. This rearrangement joins TRBV21-1 to TRBJ2-5; the tabulated D call, TRBD2, remains unverified against the DNA. The DNA end is a closer match to TRBJ2-7, so the J assignment may be wrong. TRBV21-1 is assigned pseudogene status. The CDR3 contains 11 residues.

This chain links TRBV5-1 with TRBJ1-1; no reliable D call. With 0 bases removed from V and 2 bases from J, the gap between germline ends came to 14 bases. Germline lookup yields CDR1 SGHRS and CDR2 YFSETQ. The CDR3 length is 16 residues. In DNA, the CDR3 is TGCGCCAGCAGCTTGGGGGCCCAACAGCGAAACACTGAAGCTTTCTTT. Translation gives CASSLGAQQRNTEAFF.

CDR3 sequence: CASSLVGGRVTYEQYF. The CDR3 DNA reads as TGTGCCAGCAGCTTAGTGGGCGGGAGGGTGACCTACGAGCAGTACTTC. V usage is TRBV7-2 and J usage is TRBJ2-7; 9 bases align to TRBD2. The CDR3 extends over 16 amino acids. J lost 2 bases, V lost 1 base, and 6 bases had no gene match. Looked up from germline, CDR1 is SGHTA and CDR2 is FQGNSA. Full variable domain (remainder filled in from reference TRBV7-2 and TRBJ2-7): GAGVSQSPSNKVTEKGKDVELRCDPISGHTALYWYRQSLGQGLEFLIYFQGNSAPDKSGLPSDRFSAERTGGSVSTLTIQRTQQEDSAVYLCASSLVGGRVTYEQYFGPGTRLTVT.

The chain has TRBV5-6 and TRBJ1-3; D not certain. This CDR3 is 15 amino acids long. Trimming stripped 3 bases from V and 0 bases from J, with 10 bases between. The germline gives CDR1 SGHDT, CDR2 YYEEEE. In DNA form, the CDR3 reads TGTGCCAGCAGCTCGACTGATAACTCTGGAAACACCATATATTTT. Translation gives CASSSTDNSGNTIYF.

This clone was seen once. CDR3 bases: TGTGCCAGTAGCGACACCAGTCAGCCCCAGCATTTT. It translates to CASSDTSQPQHF. The chain has TRBV19 and TRBJ1-5; D is uncertain. Germline V lookup: CDR1 LNHDA, CDR2 SQIVND (reference sequence). With 6 bases removed from V and 6 bases from J, the gap between germline ends came to 9 bases. The CDR3 sequence is 12 residues long.

The V gene is TRBV6-1, the J gene TRBJ1-5; possibly TRBD1 for D (6 bases). This CDR3 is built from 16 residues. V lost 2 bases to trimming and J lost 5 bases, with 16 bases between them. The V gene's germline CDR1 is MNHNS and CDR2 SASEGT. The CDR3 DNA is TGTGCCAGCAGTGAATTAGCAGGGGCTTTGGATCAGCCCCAGCATTTT. It encodes CASSELAGALDQPQHF.

The V and J genes are TRBV6-1 and TRBJ1-2, with 7 nucleotides matching TRBD1. Per the germline V gene, CDR1 is MNHNS and CDR2 is SASEGT. The CDR3 is 13 amino acids. V was pared by 7 bases and J by 3 bases, with 5 bases of the junction left unmatched. CDR3 loop: CASTPGGDYGYTF. Here the CDR3 DNA reads TGTGCCAGCACCCCAGGGGGGGACTATGGCTACACCTTC.

This chain links TRBV2 with TRBJ1-3; D perhaps matches TRBD1 (5 bases). CDR1 is SNHLY and CDR2 is FYNNEI in the germline V gene. The CDR3 has 11 amino acids. V lost 2 bases, J lost 13 bases, and 9 bases lay in between. CDR3 in amino acids: CASSEPGLIYF. The CDR3 DNA reads TGTGCCAGCAGTGAACCGGGACTGATATATTTT. Complete variable domain (other parts from reference TRBV2 and TRBJ1-3): EPEVTQTPSHQVTQMGQEVILRCVPISNHLYFYWYRQILGQKVEFLVSFYNNEISEKSEIFDDQFSVERPDGSNFTLKIRSTKLEDSAMYFCASSEPGLIYFGEGSWLTVV.

The chain recombines TRBV4-2 with TRBJ1-4; D unclear. V was trimmed by 4 bases and J by 6 bases, leaving 12 bases between them. This CDR3 region has 14 residues. The germline V gene encodes CDR1 LGHNA and CDR2 YNFKEQ. The CDR3 DNA is TGTGCCAGCAGCCTCTTCGAAGGAGATGAAAAACTGTTTTTT. It translates to CASSLFEGDEKLFF.

J is TRBJ1-4 and V is TRBV30; tentatively, D is TRBD1 (5 bases). Looked up from germline, CDR1 is GTSNPN and CDR2 is SVGIG (reference sequence). V was trimmed by 3 bases and J by 7 bases, leaving 15 bases between them. The CDR3 is 14 amino acids. The CDR3 region is CAWRGQALGEKLFF. The CDR3, as DNA: TGTGCCTGGAGGGGGCAAGCTTTAGGTGAAAAACTGTTTTTT.

This chain joins TRBV6-1 and TRBJ2-7; D might be TRBD1 (6 bases). Germline CDR1 is MNHNS and CDR2 is SASEGT. This CDR3 comprises 15 residues. Trimming took off 8 bases at V and 6 bases at J, with 23 bases between the two ends. This CDR3 reads CASAQGLESVREQYF. In DNA form, the CDR3 reads TGTGCCAGCGCCCAGGGGTTGGAGTCTGTCCGCGAGCAGTACTTC.

This chain links TRBV25-1 with TRBJ2-2; D uncertain. Germline V gene data show CDR1 as MGHDK and CDR2 as SYGVNS. The CDR3 covers 14 residues. Trimming left V 4 bases short and J 5 bases short, with 11 bases between. The CDR3 DNA is TGTGCCAGCAGTGGGATAGGGTTAACCGGGGAGCTGTTTTTT. It specifies CASSGIGLTGELFF.

The chain carries TRBV9 and TRBJ2-3, with 11 positions matching TRBD2. CDR1 is SGDLS, CDR2 YYNGEE, per germline. Trimming cost V 4 bases and J 0 bases; bases outside gene matches: 1. The CDR3 is 15 amino acids. CDR3 loop: CASSLAGGSTDTQYF. The DNA of the CDR3 is TGTGCCAGCAGCCTAGCGGGGGGAAGCACAGATACGCAGTATTTT.